Below are 14 T cell receptor beta chains sequenced from a single sample in a study of human T cells and chemical hapten exposure. One entry per CDR3 protein, called by TCRdb with MiXCR from the RACE reads. Of tens of thousands of distinct CDR3 sequences in the sample, around 10% were seen once. The sample's time point: patch test 3, about 24 weeks after DPC sensitization. Documented treatment: therapeutic diphenylcyclopropenone sensitization with weekly scalp DPC. The sample was whole blood, taken in connection with sensitization to the hapten diphenylcyclopropenone (DPC). Receptors originate from a woman aged 50 to 60 with alopecia areata. Some clones in this sample may be carry-over from other donors' samples.

The V and J genes are TRBV5-8 and TRBJ2-1; D is undetermined. The CDR3 is 15 amino acids. Germline CDR1 is SGHTS and CDR2 is YDEGEE. Trimming removed 3 bases from V and 4 bases from J, with 14 bases in between. Here the CDR3 DNA reads TGTGCCAGCAGCTCACAACTTCACGATTACAATGAGCAGTTCTTC. Translation gives CASSSQLHDYNEQFF.

About this clonotype: This clone may be a read error of a much larger clone one base away. Without the conserved terminal phenylalanine or tryptophan, this CDR3 likely stems from a read error. The chain employs TRBV27 and TRBJ2-7; D is undetermined. The V gene's germline CDR1 is MNHEY and CDR2 SMNVEV (reference sequence). The CDR3 has 14 amino acids. V was clipped by 4 bases and J by 2 bases, with 12 bases between them. The CDR3 coding sequence is TGTGCCAGCAGTTCCTATGAACCCCCCTACGAGCAGTACTAC. Translated, it gives CASSSYEPPYEQYY.

This clonotype was found many times. The chain recombines TRBV7-6 with TRBJ2-7, with 9 bases lining up with TRBD1. V lost 5 bases to trimming and J lost 7 bases; unmatched junction nucleotides: 12. Germline CDR1 reads SGHVS; CDR2 reads FNYEAQ. The CDR3 runs 15 residues. The CDR3 DNA is TGTGCCAGCAGCCCATACGGCGGACAGGGGATTGAGCAGTACTTC. This codes for CASSPYGGQGIEQYF.

At least ten counts were recorded for this clonotype. The V call is TRBV20-1, the J call TRBJ1-1; no firm D call. Germline V gene sequence: CDR1 DFQATT, CDR2 SNEGSKA (reference sequence). This CDR3 has 8 amino acids. This CDR3 reads CNTSQAFF. DNA for the CDR3: TGCAACACATCACAAGCTTTCTTT.

At least ten counts were recorded for this clonotype. This chain joins TRBV12-3 or TRBV12-4 and TRBJ1-1; D not resolved. V was pared by 7 bases and J by 1 base, with 4 bases between. The CDR3 is 11 amino acids. CDR3 nucleotides: TGTGCCAGCATGGGGAACACTGAAGCTTTCTTT. Protein sequence: CASMGNTEAFF.

This clonotype came up a few times. This chain joins TRBV5-1 and TRBJ1-2; 9 bases align to TRBD1. Germline V gene lookup returns CDR1 SGHRS and CDR2 YFSETQ. With V trimmed by 2 bases and J by 6 bases, 11 bases remained unmatched. The CDR3 has 16 amino acids. The CDR3 DNA reads TGCGCCAGCAGCTTAAACCCAACAGGGGGCCTTGATGGCTACACCTTC. It specifies CASSLNPTGGLDGYTF.

This clonotype has only a few counts. This sequence joins TRBV7-9 and TRBJ1-5, with a possible D match to TRBD1 (5 bases). CDR3 length equals 13 residues. Germline V gene data show CDR1 as SEHNR and CDR2 as FQNEAQ (reference sequence). Trimming shortened V by 7 bases and J by 6 bases, and 13 bases separated the two germline ends. The CDR3 protein is CASTVGEGQPQHF. The CDR3, as DNA: TGTGCCAGCACGGTAGGGGAGGGTCAGCCCCAGCATTTT.

The rearrangement joins TRBV12-3 or TRBV12-4 to TRBJ2-1; 12 positions match TRBD2. The junction had 7 bases not matched to a gene; V was cut back by 6 bases and J by 7 bases. This CDR3 has 15 amino acids. The CDR3 sequence: CASSPTSGSGNEQFF. The CDR3 DNA follows: TGTGCCAGCAGCCCGACTAGCGGGAGTGGGAATGAGCAGTTCTTC.

This clonotype was counted a few times. The V gene is TRBV5-8, the J gene TRBJ2-1, with 12 bases aligning to TRBD2. CDR3 length: 19 amino acids. V shed 2 bases and J 6 bases; nucleotides not matched to a gene: 15. The germline V gene encodes CDR1 SGHTS and CDR2 YDEGEE. In nucleotides, the CDR3 is TGTGCCAGCAGCTTAGGCCGTATTCTAGCGGGGGGGCTCGTCAATGAGCAGTTCTTC. This gives the protein CASSLGRILAGGLVNEQFF.

This sequence joins TRBV5-4 and TRBJ2-7; 7 nucleotides agree with TRBD2. The ends lost 7 bases at V and 0 bases at J; junction bases unmatched: 4. The length of the CDR3 is 13 residues. CDR1 SGHNT and CDR2 YYREEE come from the germline V gene (reference sequence). The CDR3 protein is CASSGGNSYEQYF. For the CDR3, the DNA is TGTGCCAGCTCCGGGGGGAACTCCTACGAGCAGTACTTC.

This clonotype occurred many times. The gene calls are TRBV20-1 and TRBJ1-4; D possibly corresponds to TRBD1 (5 bases). V was pared by 1 base and J by 7 bases, with 19 bases between. Per the germline V gene, CDR1 is DFQATT and CDR2 is SNEGSKA (reference sequence). CDR3 length equals 16 residues. The CDR3 protein is CSARVILSQGREKLFF. The DNA for the CDR3 is TGCAGTGCTAGAGTGATTTTGAGCCAGGGACGTGAAAAACTGTTTTTT.

This clonotype was found many times. The chain links TRBV5-1 to TRBJ1-1; the D is unclear. Trimming left V 0 bases short and J 7 bases short, with 4 bases between. CDR1 SGHRS and CDR2 YFSETQ come from the germline V gene. CDR3 length: 11 residues. The CDR3 spells CASSLGVEAFF. The CDR3 DNA is TGCGCCAGCAGCTTGGGGGTTGAAGCTTTCTTT. Together with reference TRBV5-1 and TRBJ1-1, the CDR3 gives the full variable domain: KAGVTQTPRYLIKTRGQQVTLSCSPISGHRSVSWYQQTPGQGLQFLFEYFSETQRNKGNFPGRFSGRQFSNSRSEMNVSTLELGDSALYLCASSLGVEAFFGQGTRLTVV.

J is TRBJ1-5 and V is TRBV12-3 or TRBV12-4, with unresolved D. V gave up 4 bases and J gave up 8 bases, with 15 bases separating them. This CDR3 is built from 14 residues. CDR3 loop: CASSWAEGEKPQHF. CDR3 coding DNA: TGTGCCAGCAGTTGGGCCGAGGGAGAGAAGCCCCAGCATTTT.

This clonotype was seen many times. V and J are TRBV2 and TRBJ2-3, with 14 positions matching TRBD2. In germline, CDR1 is SNHLY, CDR2 FYNNEI. The CDR3 length is 17 residues. Trimming took 6 bases from V and 3 from J; bases not matched to a gene: 8. CDR3 in amino acids: CASRDSGLAGVTDTQYF. The CDR3 DNA reads TGTGCCAGCAGGGATTCGGGACTAGCGGGAGTGACAGATACGCAGTATTTT.